Listed here is a single TCR beta chain. The data are from a study of shared clonotypes between healthy human individuals. CD45RO-negative CD8 cells positively selected for CCR7 made up the naive population, which excluded terminally differentiated effector memory CD45RA+ cells. Profiled with immunoSEQ multiplex PCR; TCRdb holds only in-frame clones, not every one. The sample records some 2 million clones, just under 95% being singletons. The sequenced material came from naive CD8+ T cells sorted from blood. The clonotype was recovered from a man aged 18-30 years in good health.

DNA for the CDR3: TGTGCCAGCAGTACCGGACCGAACACCGGGGAGCTGTTTTTT. This sequence encodes CASSTGPNTGELFF. This chain connects TRBV6-1 to TRBJ2-2, with D hard to call. V lost 5 bases, J lost 0 bases, and 7 bases lay in between. Per germline, CDR1 MNHNS and CDR2 SASEGT. The CDR3 spans 14 residues.